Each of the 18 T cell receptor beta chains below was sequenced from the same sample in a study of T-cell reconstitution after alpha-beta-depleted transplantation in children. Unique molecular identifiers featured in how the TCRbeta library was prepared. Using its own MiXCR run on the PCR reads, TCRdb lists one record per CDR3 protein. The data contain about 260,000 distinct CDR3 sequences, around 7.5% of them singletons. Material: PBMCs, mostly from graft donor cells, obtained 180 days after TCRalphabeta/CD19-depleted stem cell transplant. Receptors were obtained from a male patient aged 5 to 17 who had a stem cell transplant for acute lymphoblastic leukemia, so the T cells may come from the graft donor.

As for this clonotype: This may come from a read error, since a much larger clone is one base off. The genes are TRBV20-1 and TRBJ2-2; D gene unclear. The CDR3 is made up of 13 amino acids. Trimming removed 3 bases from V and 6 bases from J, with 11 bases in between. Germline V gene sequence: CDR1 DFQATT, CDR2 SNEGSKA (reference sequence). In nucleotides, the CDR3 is TGCAGTGCTAGCTTCACAGCGCCCGGGGAGCTGTTTTTT. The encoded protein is CSASFTAPGELFF.

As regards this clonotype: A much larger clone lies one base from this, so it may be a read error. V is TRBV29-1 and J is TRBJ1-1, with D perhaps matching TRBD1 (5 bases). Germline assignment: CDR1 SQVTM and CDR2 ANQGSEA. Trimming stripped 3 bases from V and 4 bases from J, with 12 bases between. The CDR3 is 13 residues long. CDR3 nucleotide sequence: TGCAGCGTTGACGCGACAGCTCCCACTGAAGCTTTCTTT. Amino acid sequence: CSVDATAPTEAFF.

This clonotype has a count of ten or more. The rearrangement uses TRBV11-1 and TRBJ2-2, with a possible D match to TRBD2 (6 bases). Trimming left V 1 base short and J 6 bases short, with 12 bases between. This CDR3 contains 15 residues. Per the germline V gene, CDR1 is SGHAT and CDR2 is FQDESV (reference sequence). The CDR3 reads CASSLESTSSGELFF. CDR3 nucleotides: TGTGCCAGCAGCTTAGAATCGACTAGTTCCGGGGAGCTGTTTTTT.

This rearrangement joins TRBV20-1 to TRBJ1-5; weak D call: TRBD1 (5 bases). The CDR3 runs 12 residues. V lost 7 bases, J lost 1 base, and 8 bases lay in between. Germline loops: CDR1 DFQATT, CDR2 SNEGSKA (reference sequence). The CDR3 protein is CSVRESNQPQHF. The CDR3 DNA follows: TGCAGTGTCAGGGAAAGCAATCAGCCCCAGCATTTT.

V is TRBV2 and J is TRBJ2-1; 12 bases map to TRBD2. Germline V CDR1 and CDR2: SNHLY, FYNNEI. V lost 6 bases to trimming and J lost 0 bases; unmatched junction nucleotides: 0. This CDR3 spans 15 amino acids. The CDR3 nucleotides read TGTGCCAGCAGGACTAGCGGGAGCTCCTACAATGAGCAGTTCTTC. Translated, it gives CASRTSGSSYNEQFF.

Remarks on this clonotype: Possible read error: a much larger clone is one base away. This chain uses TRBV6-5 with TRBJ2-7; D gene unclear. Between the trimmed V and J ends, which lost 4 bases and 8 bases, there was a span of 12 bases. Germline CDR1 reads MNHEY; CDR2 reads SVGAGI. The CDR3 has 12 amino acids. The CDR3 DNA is TGTGCCAGCAGTTCCCGGCAGTTCCAGCAGTACTTC. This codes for CASSSRQFQQYF.

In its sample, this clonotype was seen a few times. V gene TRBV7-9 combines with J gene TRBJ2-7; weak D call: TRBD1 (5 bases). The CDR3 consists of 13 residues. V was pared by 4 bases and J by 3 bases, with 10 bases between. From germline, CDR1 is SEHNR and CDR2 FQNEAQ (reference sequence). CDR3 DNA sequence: TGTGCCAGCAGCTCCTCAGGGAACTACGAGCAGTACTTC. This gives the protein CASSSSGNYEQYF.

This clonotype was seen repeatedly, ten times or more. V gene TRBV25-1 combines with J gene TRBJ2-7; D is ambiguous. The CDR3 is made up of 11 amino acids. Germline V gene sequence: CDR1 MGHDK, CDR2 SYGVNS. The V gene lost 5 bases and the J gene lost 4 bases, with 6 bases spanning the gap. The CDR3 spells CASSIVYEQYF. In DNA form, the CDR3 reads TGTGCCAGCAGTATAGTGTACGAGCAGTACTTC.

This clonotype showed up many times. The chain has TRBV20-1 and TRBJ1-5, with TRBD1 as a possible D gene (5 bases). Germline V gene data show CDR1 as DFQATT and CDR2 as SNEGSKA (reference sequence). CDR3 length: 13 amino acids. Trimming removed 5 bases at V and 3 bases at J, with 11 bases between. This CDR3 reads CSAGGRNNQPQHF. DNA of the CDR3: TGCAGTGCTGGGGGACGGAACAATCAGCCCCAGCATTTT.

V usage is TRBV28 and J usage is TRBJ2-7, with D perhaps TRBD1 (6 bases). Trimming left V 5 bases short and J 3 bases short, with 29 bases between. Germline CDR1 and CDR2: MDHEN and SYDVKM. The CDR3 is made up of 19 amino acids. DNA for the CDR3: TGTGCCAGCAGTGCTACAGGGACCCAGGATCCCCCCCCCCTCTACGAGCAGTACTTC. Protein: CASSATGTQDPPPLYEQYF.

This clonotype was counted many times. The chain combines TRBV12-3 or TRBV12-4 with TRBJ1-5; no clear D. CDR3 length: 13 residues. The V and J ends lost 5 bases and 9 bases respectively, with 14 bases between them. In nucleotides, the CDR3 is TGTGCCAGCAGTCTCGACGGAATAAGGCCCCAGCATTTT. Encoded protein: CASSLDGIRPQHF.

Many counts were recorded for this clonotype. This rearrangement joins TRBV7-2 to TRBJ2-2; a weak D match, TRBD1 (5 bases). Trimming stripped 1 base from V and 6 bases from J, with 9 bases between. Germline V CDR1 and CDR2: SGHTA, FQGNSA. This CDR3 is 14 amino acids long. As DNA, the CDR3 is TGTGCCAGCAGCTTAGATATAGGGGCCGGGGAGCTGTTTTTT. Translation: CASSLDIGAGELFF.

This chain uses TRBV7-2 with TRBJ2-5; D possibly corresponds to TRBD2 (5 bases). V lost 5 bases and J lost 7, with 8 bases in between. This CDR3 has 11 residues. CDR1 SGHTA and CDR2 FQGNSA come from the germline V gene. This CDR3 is CASSPRGTQYF. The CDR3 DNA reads TGTGCCAGCAGCCCACGGGGGACCCAGTACTTC.

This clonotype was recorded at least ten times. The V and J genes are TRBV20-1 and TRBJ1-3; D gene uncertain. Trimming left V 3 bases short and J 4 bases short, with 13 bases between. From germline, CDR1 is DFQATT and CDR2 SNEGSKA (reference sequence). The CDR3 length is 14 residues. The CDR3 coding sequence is TGCAGTGCTAGGCCTGATTTTGTGGGAAACACCATATATTTT. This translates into CSARPDFVGNTIYF.

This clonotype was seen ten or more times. The CDR3 DNA follows: TGTGCCAGCAGTTTGGGCAGGGGGCTAGGGGACACCGGGGAGCTGTTTTTT. This encodes CASSLGRGLGDTGELFF. The V call is TRBV12-3 or TRBV12-4, the J call TRBJ2-2; 8 bases fit TRBD1. CDR3 length: 17 amino acids. With 3 bases clipped from V and 3 bases from J, the junction kept 9 bases outside the gene matches.

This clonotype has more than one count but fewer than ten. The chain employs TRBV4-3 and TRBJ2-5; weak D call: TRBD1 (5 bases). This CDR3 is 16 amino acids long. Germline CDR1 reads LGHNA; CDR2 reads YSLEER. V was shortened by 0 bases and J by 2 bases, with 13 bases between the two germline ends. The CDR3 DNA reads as TGCGCCAGCAGCCAAGAGACCAGGGCCCCTCAAGAGACCCAGTACTTC. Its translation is CASSQETRAPQETQYF.

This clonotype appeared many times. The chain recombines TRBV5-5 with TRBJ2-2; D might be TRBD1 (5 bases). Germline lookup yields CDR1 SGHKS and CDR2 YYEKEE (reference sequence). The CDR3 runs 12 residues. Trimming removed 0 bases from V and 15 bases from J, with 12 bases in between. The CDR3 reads CASSLDRTIMFF. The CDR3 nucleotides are TGTGCCAGCAGCTTGGACAGGACGATCATGTTTTTT.

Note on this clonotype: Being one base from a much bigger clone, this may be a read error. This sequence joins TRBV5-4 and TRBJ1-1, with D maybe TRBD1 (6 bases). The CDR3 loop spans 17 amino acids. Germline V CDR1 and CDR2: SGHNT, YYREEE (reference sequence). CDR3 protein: CASSLAGAGASSFEAYF. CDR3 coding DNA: TGTGCCAGCAGCTTGGCCGGTGCAGGGGCGAGTTCTTTTGAAGCTTACTTT.